This is a list of T cell receptor beta chains from one sample in a study of blood T cell repertoires in COVID-19. TCRdb's table, derived via immunoSEQ multiplex PCR, lists solely in-frame clones and lacks some. The table records more than 110,000 clones, 70% to 85% of them present only once. The specimen sequenced was peripheral blood. These receptors were obtained from a human donor in a cohort sampled during active COVID-19. CDR3s include the opening cysteine and the closing phenylalanine or tryptophan. Fields, in order: V gene, D gene, clone size, J gene, CDR3 protein, CDR3 DNA. A D gene is named only where the DNA matches it firmly. Size is omitted from some rows. Given values are once, few, many or a class for expanded clones.

V gene: TRBV29-1; D gene: .; clone size: once; J gene: TRBJ1-1; CDR3 protein: CSVVGVNTEAFF; CDR3 DNA: TGCAGCGTTGTCGGGGTGAACACTGAAGCTTTCTTT
V gene: TRBV27; D gene: .; clone size: .; J gene: TRBJ2-3; CDR3 protein: CASSLGRVGDTQYF; CDR3 DNA: TGTGCCAGCAGTTTAGGCAGGGTTGGAGATACGCAGTATTTT
V gene: TRBV5-1; D gene: TRBD1; clone size: .; J gene: TRBJ1-2; CDR3 protein: CASRDTGGSNYGYTF; CDR3 DNA: TGCGCCAGCAGAGATACAGGGGGCTCTAACTATGGCTACACCTTC
V gene: TRBV6-2/TRBV6-3; D gene: TRBD2; clone size: few; J gene: TRBJ2-7; CDR3 protein: CASSYRSSGVTYEQYF; CDR3 DNA: TGTGCCAGCAGTTATCGGTCCAGCGGGGTAACCTACGAGCAGTACTTC
V gene: TRBV18; D gene: TRBD1; clone size: once; J gene: TRBJ2-7; CDR3 protein: CASSQGQFYEQYF; CDR3 DNA: TGTGCCAGCTCACAGGGACAGTTCTACGAGCAGTACTTC
V gene: TRBV18; D gene: .; clone size: .; J gene: TRBJ2-7; CDR3 protein: CASSPDSYEQYF; CDR3 DNA: TGTGCCAGCTCACCGGACAGTTACGAGCAGTACTTC
V gene: TRBV6-2/TRBV6-3; D gene: .; clone size: .; J gene: TRBJ1-4; CDR3 protein: CASSHRYEKLFF; CDR3 DNA: TGTGCCAGCAGTCACAGATATGAAAAACTGTTTTTT
V gene: TRBV10-3; D gene: .; clone size: .; J gene: TRBJ1-3; CDR3 protein: CAISDPKGAGRNTIYF; CDR3 DNA: TGTGCCATCAGTGACCCTAAAGGGGCAGGCAGAAACACCATATATTTT
V gene: TRBV6-4; D gene: .; clone size: .; J gene: TRBJ2-4; CDR3 protein: CASSADRGGNIQYF; CDR3 DNA: TGTGCCAGCAGTGCGGACAGAGGGGGAAACATTCAGTACTTC
V gene: TRBV7-8; D gene: TRBD1; clone size: .; J gene: TRBJ2-1; CDR3 protein: CASSLGSGDRGPYNEQFF; CDR3 DNA: TGTGCCAGCAGCTTAGGGTCGGGGGACAGGGGACCCTACAATGAGCAGTTCTTC
V gene: TRBV7-2; D gene: TRBD1; clone size: .; J gene: TRBJ2-5; CDR3 protein: CASSRTGAETQYF; CDR3 DNA: TGTGCCAGCAGCCGGACAGGTGCAGAGACCCAGTACTTC
V gene: TRBV6-5; D gene: TRBD2; clone size: .; J gene: TRBJ2-5; CDR3 protein: CASSAGGGTETQYF; CDR3 DNA: TGTGCCAGCTCTGCGGGGGGCGGCACGGAGACCCAGTACTTC
V gene: TRBV2; D gene: .; clone size: .; J gene: TRBJ2-2; CDR3 protein: CASSDGVPGELFF; CDR3 DNA: TGTGCCAGCAGTGACGGGGTCCCCGGGGAGCTGTTTTTT
V gene: TRBV12-1; D gene: .; clone size: .; J gene: TRBJ2-2; CDR3 protein: CASSFDRRETNTGELFF; CDR3 DNA: TGTGCCAGCAGCTTTGATCGACGGGAGACGAACACCGGGGAGCTGTTTTTT
V gene: TRBV4-1; D gene: .; clone size: .; J gene: TRBJ1-3; CDR3 protein: CASSQAMRANSGNTIYF; CDR3 DNA: TGCGCCAGCAGCCAGGCAATGAGGGCCAACTCTGGAAACACCATATATTTT
V gene: TRBV6-5; D gene: .; clone size: .; J gene: TRBJ1-2; CDR3 protein: CATTPGYGYTF; CDR3 DNA: TGTGCCACCACCCCAGGGTATGGCTACACCTTC
V gene: TRBV29-1; D gene: .; clone size: .; J gene: TRBJ1-1; CDR3 protein: CSVEDTVNTEAFF; CDR3 DNA: TGCAGCGTTGAAGATACAGTGAACACTGAAGCTTTCTTT
V gene: TRBV4-1; D gene: TRBD2; clone size: .; J gene: TRBJ2-7; CDR3 protein: CASSRSTSGGNSYEQYF; CDR3 DNA: TGCGCCAGCAGCCGTTCGACTAGCGGGGGCAACTCCTACGAGCAGTACTTC
V gene: TRBV5-6; D gene: .; clone size: .; J gene: TRBJ1-5; CDR3 protein: CASSRRGGSGQPQHF; CDR3 DNA: TGTGCCAGCAGCCGCCGGGGAGGGTCAGGACAGCCCCAGCATTTT
V gene: TRBV15; D gene: .; clone size: .; J gene: TRBJ2-5; CDR3 protein: CATSSYSEWLTQYF; CDR3 DNA: TGTGCCACCAGCTCTTATAGCGAGTGGCTGACCCAGTACTTC
V gene: TRBV7-3; D gene: .; clone size: .; J gene: TRBJ2-7; CDR3 protein: CASSLAGSGYEQYF; CDR3 DNA: TGTGCCAGCAGCTTAGCTGGGTCGGGCTACGAGCAGTACTTC
V gene: TRBV20-1; D gene: .; clone size: .; J gene: TRBJ2-5; CDR3 protein: CSASVETQYF; CDR3 DNA: TGCAGTGCTTCCGTAGAGACCCAGTACTTC
V gene: TRBV19; D gene: TRBD1; clone size: .; J gene: TRBJ1-5; CDR3 protein: CASRRTGFVSSNQPQHF; CDR3 DNA: TGTGCCAGTAGACGGACAGGGTTTGTTAGTAGCAATCAGCCCCAGCATTTT
V gene: TRBV28; D gene: .; clone size: .; J gene: TRBJ2-5; CDR3 protein: CASAPEPETQYF; CDR3 DNA: TGTGCCAGCGCCCCCGAGCCAGAGACCCAGTACTTC
V gene: TRBV19; D gene: TRBD1; clone size: .; J gene: TRBJ1-2; CDR3 protein: CASRSLGQASYGYTF; CDR3 DNA: TGTGCCAGTAGGAGCTTAGGACAGGCAAGCTATGGCTACACCTTC
V gene: TRBV5-4; D gene: TRBD1; clone size: .; J gene: TRBJ1-6; CDR3 protein: CASSPGGTGRNSPLHF; CDR3 DNA: TGTGCCAGCAGCCCAGGGGGGACTGGTAGGAATTCACCCCTCCACTTT
V gene: TRBV9; D gene: TRBD1; clone size: .; J gene: TRBJ1-1; CDR3 protein: CASSVFPGTVNTEAFF; CDR3 DNA: TGTGCCAGCAGCGTATTCCCCGGGACAGTGAACACTGAAGCTTTCTTT
V gene: TRBV6-5; D gene: TRBD1; clone size: few; J gene: TRBJ1-1; CDR3 protein: CASSLSGGTEAFF; CDR3 DNA: TGTGCCAGCAGCCTTTCAGGGGGGACTGAAGCTTTCTTT
V gene: TRBV2; D gene: .; clone size: .; J gene: TRBJ1-1; CDR3 protein: CASSRDTEAFF; CDR3 DNA: TGTGCCAGCAGCCGGGACACTGAAGCTTTCTTT
V gene: TRBV19; D gene: TRBD1; clone size: few; J gene: TRBJ1-5; CDR3 protein: CASSTPRWTGAEQPQHF; CDR3 DNA: TGTGCCAGTAGTACCCCACGGTGGACAGGGGCGGAGCAGCCCCAGCATTTT
V gene: TRBV27; D gene: TRBD1; clone size: .; J gene: TRBJ1-1; CDR3 protein: CASGPGQGLLSEAFF; CDR3 DNA: TGTGCCAGCGGACCGGGACAGGGTCTCTTAAGTGAAGCTTTCTTT
V gene: TRBV28; D gene: TRBD1; clone size: .; J gene: TRBJ1-2; CDR3 protein: CASRRTGGYLYTF; CDR3 DNA: TGTGCCAGCAGACGGACAGGGGGATACCTCTACACCTTC
V gene: TRBV11-3; D gene: TRBD1; clone size: .; J gene: TRBJ1-1; CDR3 protein: CASSRGQGNTEAFF; CDR3 DNA: TGTGCCAGCTCCCGGGGACAGGGGAACACTGAAGCTTTCTTT
V gene: TRBV14; D gene: .; clone size: .; J gene: TRBJ1-1; CDR3 protein: CASGPGLMNTEAFF; CDR3 DNA: TGTGCCAGCGGACCGGGACTGATGAACACTGAAGCTTTCTTT
V gene: TRBV10-3; D gene: .; clone size: .; J gene: TRBJ1-4; CDR3 protein: CAISDEAEKLFF; CDR3 DNA: TGTGCCATCAGTGATGAGGCTGAAAAACTGTTTTTT
V gene: TRBV6-5; D gene: .; clone size: few; J gene: TRBJ1-2; CDR3 protein: CASSARGSYGYTF; CDR3 DNA: TGTGCCAGCAGCGCCAGAGGTAGCTATGGCTACACCTTC
V gene: TRBV9; D gene: .; clone size: .; J gene: TRBJ2-1; CDR3 protein: CASSPAQGMVEQFF; CDR3 DNA: TGTGCCAGCAGCCCTGCCCAGGGGATGGTTGAGCAGTTCTTC
V gene: TRBV5-1; D gene: .; clone size: .; J gene: TRBJ1-1; CDR3 protein: CASSSSVQMNTEAFF; CDR3 DNA: TGCGCCAGCAGCTCTTCGGTACAGATGAACACTGAAGCTTTCTTT
V gene: TRBV5-4; D gene: TRBD1; clone size: .; J gene: TRBJ1-1; CDR3 protein: CASSPTQGVDTEAFF; CDR3 DNA: TGTGCCAGCAGCCCGACACAGGGGGTGGACACTGAAGCTTTCTTT
V gene: TRBV11-3; D gene: .; clone size: few; J gene: TRBJ1-1; CDR3 protein: CASSSSGVGTEAFF; CDR3 DNA: TGTGCCAGCAGCTCCTCAGGGGTGGGCACTGAAGCTTTCTTT
V gene: TRBV7-2; D gene: .; clone size: .; J gene: TRBJ2-7; CDR3 protein: CASSGFTGAYEQYF; CDR3 DNA: TGTGCCAGCAGCGGGTTCACAGGAGCCTACGAGCAGTACTTC
V gene: TRBV7-3; D gene: .; clone size: .; J gene: TRBJ2-3; CDR3 protein: CASSLTSGTDTQYF; CDR3 DNA: TGTGCCAGCAGCTTAACTTCAGGCACAGATACGCAGTATTTT
V gene: TRBV7-8; D gene: TRBD1; clone size: many; J gene: TRBJ1-3; CDR3 protein: CASSGPGQDSGNTIYF; CDR3 DNA: TGTGCCAGCAGCGGACCGGGACAGGACTCTGGAAACACCATATATTTT
V gene: TRBV10-3; D gene: TRBD1; clone size: .; J gene: TRBJ1-5; CDR3 protein: CATKTEGAHQPQHF; CDR3 DNA: TGTGCCACAAAGACAGAGGGGGCCCATCAGCCCCAGCATTTT
V gene: TRBV29-1; D gene: .; clone size: once; J gene: TRBJ1-2; CDR3 protein: CSVEEGGANYGYTF; CDR3 DNA: TGCAGCGTTGAAGAGGGTGGGGCCAACTATGGCTACACCTTC
V gene: TRBV6-5; D gene: .; clone size: .; J gene: TRBJ1-1; CDR3 protein: CASSSGESTEAFF; CDR3 DNA: TGTGCCAGCAGTAGCGGAGAGAGCACTGAAGCTTTCTTT
V gene: TRBV5-4; D gene: TRBD1; clone size: .; J gene: TRBJ1-2; CDR3 protein: CASSWDRGPGYTF; CDR3 DNA: TGTGCCAGCAGCTGGGACAGGGGGCCCGGCTACACCTTC
V gene: TRBV23-1; D gene: TRBD1; clone size: .; J gene: TRBJ1-1; CDR3 protein: CASRLTGGKVGNTEAFF; CDR3 DNA: TGCGCCAGCAGACTTACAGGGGGAAAGGTTGGGAACACTGAAGCTTTCTTT
V gene: TRBV4-2; D gene: .; clone size: .; J gene: TRBJ1-3; CDR3 protein: CASSQESQSISGNTIYF; CDR3 DNA: TGTGCCAGCAGCCAAGAGTCGCAGTCGATCTCTGGAAACACCATATATTTT
V gene: TRBV4-3; D gene: TRBD1; clone size: .; J gene: TRBJ1-2; CDR3 protein: CASSQEQGGYGYTF; CDR3 DNA: TGCGCCAGCAGCCAAGAACAGGGGGGGTATGGCTACACCTTC
V gene: TRBV7-2; D gene: TRBD2; clone size: .; J gene: TRBJ2-1; CDR3 protein: CASSFPGLGYNEQFF; CDR3 DNA: TGTGCCAGCAGCTTCCCAGGACTAGGGTACAATGAGCAGTTCTTC
V gene: TRBV2; D gene: .; clone size: .; J gene: TRBJ2-7; CDR3 protein: CASSVGGVPYEQYF; CDR3 DNA: TGTGCCAGCAGTGTCGGGGGAGTCCCCTACGAGCAGTACTTC
V gene: TRBV20-1; D gene: .; clone size: .; J gene: TRBJ2-5; CDR3 protein: CSASPRGWYQETQYF; CDR3 DNA: TGCAGTGCTAGTCCGAGGGGGTGGTACCAAGAGACCCAGTACTTC
V gene: TRBV6-1; D gene: TRBD2; clone size: .; J gene: TRBJ2-3; CDR3 protein: CASSEAVGGGVDTQYF; CDR3 DNA: TGTGCCAGCAGTGAAGCGGTAGGCGGGGGTGTGGATACGCAGTATTTT
V gene: TRBV3-1/TRBV3-2; D gene: TRBD1; clone size: .; J gene: TRBJ1-1; CDR3 protein: CASSLTGPHDEAFF; CDR3 DNA: TGTGCCAGCAGCCTGACAGGGCCCCATGATGAAGCTTTCTTT